Sequencing of this TCR beta chain was carried out in a study of chemoradiotherapy in HPV16-positive cancers. V was shortened by 5 bases and J by 4 bases, with 6 bases between the two germline ends. Germline V gene sequence: CDR1 SGHTA, CDR2 FQGNSA. CDR3 size: 12 residues. Method: immunoSEQ multiplex PCR; TCRdb's copy keeps in-frame clones and lacks some. The table shows about 7,600 clones, with roughly 80% occurring only once. Over chemoradiotherapy, repertoires were sampled more than once. The material sequenced was blood, taken from a patient who underwent chemoradiotherapy. V gene TRBV7-2 combines with J gene TRBJ2-1; D is ambiguous. The origin of this receptor is a human donor with HPV-associated anogenital cancer. CDR3 in amino acids: CASSPQYNEQFF. The CDR3 bases are TGTGCCAGCAGCCCCCAATACAATGAGCAGTTCTTC.